This T cell receptor (beta chain) was captured in a study of cytomegalovirus exposure and HLA in healthy donors. Trimming cost V 1 base and J 12 bases, with 9 bases left between them. The CDR3 is 11 amino acids. Per the germline V gene, CDR1 is MNHNS and CDR2 is SASEGT. Study findings and constraints: An analysis that came later showed most CMV-associated TCR beta chains appearing HLA-restricted. Researchers counted some 150 TCR beta chains as cytomegalovirus-associated. Productive status was seen about 90% or about 30% of the time for most TCR beta V segments in an earlier analysis.

Remarks on this clone: The target antigen is unknown.

The PCR was carried out with 60 Vbeta primers and 13 Jbeta primers. The protocol was immunoSEQ multiplex PCR, while the TCRdb copy is restricted to in-frame clones and leaves out a portion. The sample carries fewer than 250,000 clones, about 78% recorded once. V usage is TRBV6-1 and J usage is TRBJ1-2; D gene ambiguous. What was sequenced was PBMCs. The sequence came from a male donor in good health and CMV-seronegative. CDR3 DNA: TGTGCCAGCAGTGAAGGAACGGGTCACACCTTC. It translates to CASSEGTGHTF.